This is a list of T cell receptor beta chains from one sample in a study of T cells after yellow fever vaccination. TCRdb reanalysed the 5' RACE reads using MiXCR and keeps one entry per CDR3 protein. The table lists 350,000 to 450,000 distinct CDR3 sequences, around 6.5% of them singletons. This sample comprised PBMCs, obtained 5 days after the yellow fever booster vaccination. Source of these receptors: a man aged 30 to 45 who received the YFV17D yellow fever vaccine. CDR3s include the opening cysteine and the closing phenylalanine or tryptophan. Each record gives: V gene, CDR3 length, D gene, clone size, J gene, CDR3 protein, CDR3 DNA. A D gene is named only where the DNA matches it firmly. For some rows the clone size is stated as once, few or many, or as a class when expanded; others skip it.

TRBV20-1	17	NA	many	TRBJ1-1	CSALAITPQGPNTEAFF	TGCAGTGCTCTTGCAATTACCCCTCAGGGACCGAACACTGAAGCTTTCTTT
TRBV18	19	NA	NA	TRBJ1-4	CASSPSSPSNMATNEKLFF	TGTGCCAGCTCACCCTCCTCACCGTCCAACATGGCAACTAATGAAAAACTGTTTTTT
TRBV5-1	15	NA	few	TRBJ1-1	CASSPPRGSDTEAFF	TGCGCCAGCAGCCCCCCTCGGGGGTCGGACACTGAAGCTTTCTTT
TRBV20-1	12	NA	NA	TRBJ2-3	CSARWNTDTQYF	TGCAGTGCTAGGTGGAACACAGATACGCAGTATTTT
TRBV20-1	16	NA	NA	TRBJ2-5	CSARGGTSGWQETQYF	TGCAGTGCTAGAGGCGGGACGTCGGGATGGCAAGAGACCCAGTACTTC
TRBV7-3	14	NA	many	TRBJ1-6	CASSDVGVGSPLHF	TGTGCCAGCAGCGACGTGGGAGTGGGTTCACCCCTCCACTTT
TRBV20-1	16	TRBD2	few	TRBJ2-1	CSARDRGLAGGNEQFF	TGCAGTGCTAGAGATAGAGGACTAGCGGGAGGCAATGAGCAGTTCTTC
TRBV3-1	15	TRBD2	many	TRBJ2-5	CASSLGAGGKETQYF	TGTGCCAGCAGCCTCGGAGCGGGAGGGAAAGAGACCCAGTACTTC
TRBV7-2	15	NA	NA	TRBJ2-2	CASSLGLGRAGELFF	TGTGCCAGCAGCTTAGGGCTAGGCCGCGCCGGGGAGCTGTTTTTT
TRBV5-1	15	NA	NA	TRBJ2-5	CASSASSSRGETQYF	TGCGCCAGCAGCGCATCTAGCTCCCGCGGAGAGACCCAGTACTTC
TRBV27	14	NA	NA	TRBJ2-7	CASSLKTDRYEQYF	TGTGCCAGCAGTTTAAAGACAGATCGCTACGAGCAGTACTTC